Listed below are T cell receptor beta chains from one sample, sequenced in a study of blood T cell repertoires in COVID-19. Method: immunoSEQ multiplex PCR; TCRdb's copy keeps in-frame clones and lacks some. The sample has some 290,000 clones; roughly 91% are singletons. The sample comprised PBMCs or T cells enriched from blood (not recorded which). Receptors originate from a woman under 40 who had recovered from COVID-19. Each CDR3 is given with its conserved first and last residue. Fields, in order: D gene, clone size, J gene, V gene, CDR3 DNA, CDR3 protein. The D gene is left open where the match is weak. The size field is filled for only some rows; it gives once, few, many or a size class.

D gene: TRBD1
clone size: .
J gene: TRBJ2-7
V gene: TRBV7-9
CDR3 DNA: TGTGCCAGCAGCCTGGACAGGGGGCTTAACGAGCAGTACTTC
CDR3 protein: CASSLDRGLNEQYF

D gene: .
clone size: .
J gene: TRBJ2-1
V gene: TRBV19
CDR3 DNA: TGTGCCAGTAGGTCCGGATTAGCGAGAAACAATGAGCAGTTCTTC
CDR3 protein: CASRSGLARNNEQFF

D gene: TRBD1
clone size: .
J gene: TRBJ2-2
V gene: TRBV19
CDR3 DNA: TGTGCCAGTAGCCTCGGACAGGGGGCGGCCGGGGAGCTGTTTTTT
CDR3 protein: CASSLGQGAAGELFF

D gene: .
clone size: .
J gene: TRBJ2-1
V gene: TRBV12-1
CDR3 DNA: TGTGCCAGCAGCGTAGGGACAGGGGTGGACAATGAGCAGTTCTTC
CDR3 protein: CASSVGTGVDNEQFF

D gene: TRBD1
clone size: .
J gene: TRBJ2-3
V gene: TRBV5-8
CDR3 DNA: TGTGCCAGCAGCGCAACAGGGGTCACAGATACGCAGTATTTT
CDR3 protein: CASSATGVTDTQYF

D gene: .
clone size: .
J gene: TRBJ2-7
V gene: TRBV3-1/TRBV3-2
CDR3 DNA: TGTGCCAGCAGCCAAGTTTTCTCAGGGGATTATGAGCAGTACTTC
CDR3 protein: CASSQVFSGDYEQYF

D gene: .
clone size: .
J gene: TRBJ1-5
V gene: TRBV6-5
CDR3 DNA: TGTGCCAGCAGCCCAGACTACTTCAATCAGCCCCAGCATTTT
CDR3 protein: CASSPDYFNQPQHF

D gene: .
clone size: .
J gene: TRBJ1-1
V gene: TRBV6-2/TRBV6-3
CDR3 DNA: TGTGCCAGCAGTTACGGGTGGGCACGGACTGAAGCTTTCTTT
CDR3 protein: CASSYGWARTEAFF

D gene: .
clone size: .
J gene: TRBJ2-1
V gene: TRBV28
CDR3 DNA: TGTGCCAGCAGTTTTTGGGGGCTAACCTTAAGAGGTGGTGGCTGGAATGAGCAGTTCTTC
CDR3 protein: CASSFWGLTLRGGGWNEQFF

D gene: .
clone size: .
J gene: TRBJ1-3
V gene: TRBV19
CDR3 DNA: TGTGCCAGTAGTACAACAGGGTCGTCGATCTTGGCTGGAAACACCATATATTTT
CDR3 protein: CASSTTGSSILAGNTIYF

D gene: .
clone size: once
J gene: TRBJ2-1
V gene: TRBV9
CDR3 DNA: TGTGCCAGCAGCCAACTTTCGAGGGGGGGTGAGCAGTTCTTC
CDR3 protein: CASSQLSRGGEQFF

D gene: .
clone size: .
J gene: TRBJ1-4
V gene: TRBV7-9
CDR3 DNA: TGTGCCAGCAGCCCGCCGGGTGCAAATGAAAAACTGTTTTTT
CDR3 protein: CASSPPGANEKLFF

D gene: .
clone size: .
J gene: TRBJ1-5
V gene: TRBV4-1
CDR3 DNA: TGCGCCAGCAGCCAACGGATTGGGACACCCTATAGCAATCAGCCCCAGCATTTT
CDR3 protein: CASSQRIGTPYSNQPQHF

D gene: TRBD2
clone size: .
J gene: TRBJ2-7
V gene: TRBV5-1
CDR3 DNA: TGCGCCAGCAGCTTGGCCGGGACTAGCGGGAGCAACGAGCAGTACTTC
CDR3 protein: CASSLAGTSGSNEQYF

D gene: .
clone size: .
J gene: TRBJ2-7
V gene: TRBV5-1
CDR3 DNA: TGCGCCAGCAGCTTCCCGGACAATCGCTACGAGCAGTACTTC
CDR3 protein: CASSFPDNRYEQYF